The 16 T cell receptor beta chains below come from one sample, sequenced in a study of post-analysis software for immune sequencing data. General study findings and limits: In patients, about five TRBV segments were more frequent than in controls, with TRBV5-6, TRBV5-1 and TRBV20-1 among them.

For these receptors, no antigen is known. The TCR beta cDNA libraries contained unique molecular identifiers. TCRdb called the PCR reads again in MiXCR, with one record for every CDR3 protein. The sample has fewer than 850,000 distinct CDR3 sequences, 25% to 30% seen once. The sample was blood. Source of these receptors: a girl aged 10 to 17 with multiple sclerosis.

J is TRBJ2-7 and V is TRBV20-1; tentatively, D is TRBD2 (5 bases). The CDR3 runs 13 residues. V lost 5 bases and J 1 base, leaving 12 bases between the germline ends. Germline V gene lookup returns CDR1 DFQATT and CDR2 SNEGSKA (reference sequence). DNA of the CDR3: TGCAGTGCTGCACCGGGGTGGTCCTACGAGCAGTACTTC. Protein product: CSAAPGWSYEQYF.

This chain joins TRBV20-1 and TRBJ2-1; D call uncertain. Trimming left V 2 bases short and J 9 bases short, with 8 bases between. Germline-derived CDR1 and CDR2 are DFQATT and SNEGSKA (reference sequence). The CDR3 runs 11 residues. This CDR3 reads CSARKDSEQFF. The CDR3 nucleotides read TGCAGTGCTAGAAAGGATAGTGAGCAGTTCTTC.

In this sample, this clonotype turned up a few times. The chain employs TRBV5-1 and TRBJ2-2; D gene uncertain. V dropped 4 bases and J dropped 4 bases, with 11 bases sitting between them. This CDR3 is built from 14 residues. The germline V gene has CDR1 SGHRS and CDR2 YFSETQ. CDR3 in DNA: TGCGCCAGCAGCCCTACCGGAATCACCGGGGAGCTGTTTTTT. It codes for CASSPTGITGELFF.

This clonotype was seen a handful of times. The chain employs TRBV20-1 and TRBJ2-5; D is unclear. The J call may be faulty, since TRBJ2-7 better matches the DNA end. The CDR3 extends over 11 amino acids. CDR1 and CDR2 (germline): DFQATT, SNEGSKA (reference sequence). CDR3 coding DNA: TGCAGTGCTGACTTCCATGCCGAGCAGTACTTC. As protein: CSADFHAEQYF.

There are a few counts of this clonotype. The chain recombines TRBV3-1 with TRBJ2-1; D remains ambiguous. There are 12 residues in the CDR3. The ends were cut back, 3 bases at V and 12 bases at J, with 12 bases in the middle. Germline lookup yields CDR1 LGHDT and CDR2 YNNKEL (reference sequence). The CDR3 sequence is CASSQVGRMQFF. The CDR3 DNA reads TGTGCCAGCAGCCAGGTAGGCCGAATGCAGTTCTTC.

This clonotype was found many times. This chain links TRBV28 with TRBJ1-2; 8 bases agree with TRBD1. The CDR3 has 14 amino acids. Per the germline V gene, CDR1 is MDHEN and CDR2 is SYDVKM. The trim removed 2 bases at V and 4 bases at J, leaving 3 bases unmatched. CDR3 loop: CASSLDRGAYGYTF. DNA of the CDR3: TGTGCCAGCAGTTTAGACAGGGGAGCCTATGGCTACACCTTC.

The chain recombines TRBV5-5 with TRBJ2-7, with D maybe TRBD1 (5 bases). V lost 2 bases to trimming and J lost 1 base, with 10 bases between them. CDR3 size: 14 residues. Germline lookup yields CDR1 SGHKS and CDR2 YYEKEE (reference sequence). The CDR3 bases are TGTGCCAGCAGCTTTTTGGCAGGGTCCTACGAGCAGTACTTC. It specifies CASSFLAGSYEQYF.

The sample holds a few counts of this clonotype. CDR3 amino acids: CASSFGRRTDTQYF. DNA of the CDR3: TGTGCCAGCAGTTTCGGGCGGCGCACAGATACGCAGTATTTT. The J gene is TRBJ2-3, the V gene TRBV12-3 or TRBV12-4; no definite D call. With 3 bases removed from V and 1 base from J, the gap between germline ends came to 8 bases. This CDR3 is 14 amino acids long.

This CDR3 is CASRRRGPLDEQYF. The CDR3, as DNA: TGTGCCAGCAGGCGCCGGGGGCCCCTGGACGAGCAGTACTTC. The chain links TRBV6-5 to TRBJ2-7, with D perhaps matching TRBD1 or TRBD2 (6 bases each). Germline V lookup: CDR1 MNHEY, CDR2 SVGAGI. The ends were cut back, 6 bases at V and 5 bases at J, with 17 bases in the middle. CDR3 length equals 14 residues.

This clonotype was seen only a few times. CDR3 amino acids: CSARAVGGLNQPQHF. The CDR3 DNA is TGCAGTGCTAGAGCGGTTGGGGGACTAAATCAGCCCCAGCATTTT. The chain carries TRBV20-1 and TRBJ1-5, with D possibly being TRBD1 (5 bases). In germline, CDR1 is DFQATT, CDR2 SNEGSKA (reference sequence). The CDR3 spans 15 residues. Trimming took off 1 base at V and 4 bases at J, with 14 bases between the two ends.

The chain links TRBV28 to TRBJ1-2; D is ambiguous. This CDR3 region has 13 residues. Looked up from germline, CDR1 is MDHEN and CDR2 is SYDVKM. Between the trimmed V and J ends, which lost 7 bases and 3 bases, there was a span of 12 bases. The chain's CDR3 is CASTQSDHYGYTF. The DNA for the CDR3 is TGTGCCAGCACCCAATCGGACCACTATGGCTACACCTTC.

The chain links TRBV4-3 to TRBJ2-1; D unclear. The CDR3 loop spans 13 amino acids. Per germline, CDR1 LGHNA and CDR2 YSLEER. Trimming took 5 bases from V and 7 from J, leaving 12 bases between them. The CDR3 reads CASSLELPNEQFF. In DNA form, the CDR3 reads TGCGCCAGCAGCTTGGAACTCCCAAATGAGCAGTTCTTC.

This clonotype was seen at least ten times. The chain's CDR3 is CATSTSRGSMETQYF. CDR3 nucleotide sequence: TGTGCCACCAGCACGAGCCGGGGGAGTATGGAGACCCAGTACTTC. The chain links TRBV15 to TRBJ2-5, with D possibly matching TRBD2 (6 bases). The CDR3 consists of 15 residues. Per the germline V gene, CDR1 is LNHNV and CDR2 is YYDKDF (reference sequence). The V gene lost 4 bases and the J gene lost 5 bases, with 17 bases spanning the gap. Together with reference TRBV15 and TRBJ2-5, the CDR3 gives the full variable domain: DAMVIQNPRYQVTQFGKPVTLSCSQTLNHNVMYWYQQKSSQAPKLLFHYYDKDFNNEADTPDNFQSRRPNTSFCFLDIRSPGLGDTAMYLCATSTSRGSMETQYFGPGTRLLVL.

CDR3 bases: TGTGCCAGCAGCGCCCCCGGGACAGAGGCCTACAATGAGCAGTTCTTC. It translates to CASSAPGTEAYNEQFF. This chain uses TRBV7-9 with TRBJ2-1, with TRBD1 matching 7 bases. Trimming at V came to 5 bases and at J to 2 bases, leaving 9 bases not matched to a gene. This CDR3 comprises 16 residues. The germline CDR1 and CDR2 sequences are SEHNR and FQNEAQ (reference sequence).

This clonotype was detected a few times. The chain carries TRBV20-1 and TRBJ2-3; D is unresolved. This CDR3 comprises 12 residues. In germline, CDR1 is DFQATT, CDR2 SNEGSKA (reference sequence). With 3 bases removed from V and 4 bases from J, the gap between germline ends came to 8 bases. CDR3 nucleotides: TGCAGTGCTAGTATACTGGCAGATACGCAGTATTTT. Its protein product is CSASILADTQYF.

Ten or more counts support this clonotype. V is TRBV9 and J is TRBJ2-3; no reliable D call. Germline V gene data show CDR1 as SGDLS and CDR2 as YYNGEE. The CDR3 runs 11 residues. Trimming removed 2 bases at V and 6 bases at J, with 4 bases between. The CDR3, as DNA: TGTGCCAGCAGCGTGGGGGATACGCAGTATTTT. Protein product: CASSVGDTQYF.